This T cell receptor beta chain was sequenced in a study of OX40 agonist ivuxolimab in advanced cancers. Produced via immunoSEQ multiplex PCR; TCRdb's table is partial and in-frame only. The sample lists tens of thousands of clones, 75% to 85% seen once, with about 0.42% in the top ten. The TCR sequence derives from an adult with an advanced solid tumor such as melanoma, head and neck, liver or kidney cancer. The input for sequencing was CD4+ or CD8+ T cells sorted from blood, taken in a trial of the OX40 agonist ivuxolimab.

The CDR3 DNA reads as TGTGCCAGCAGCTTAGACAGGGGGCGAAGTTCACCCCTCCACTTT. Translation: CASSLDRGRSSPLHF. The V gene is TRBV7-9, the J gene TRBJ1-6; 9 bases agree with TRBD1. The germline V gene has CDR1 SEHNR and CDR2 FQNEAQ (reference sequence). V trimming: 1 base; J trimming: 9 bases; junction bases outside the gene matches: 4. This CDR3 spans 15 amino acids.